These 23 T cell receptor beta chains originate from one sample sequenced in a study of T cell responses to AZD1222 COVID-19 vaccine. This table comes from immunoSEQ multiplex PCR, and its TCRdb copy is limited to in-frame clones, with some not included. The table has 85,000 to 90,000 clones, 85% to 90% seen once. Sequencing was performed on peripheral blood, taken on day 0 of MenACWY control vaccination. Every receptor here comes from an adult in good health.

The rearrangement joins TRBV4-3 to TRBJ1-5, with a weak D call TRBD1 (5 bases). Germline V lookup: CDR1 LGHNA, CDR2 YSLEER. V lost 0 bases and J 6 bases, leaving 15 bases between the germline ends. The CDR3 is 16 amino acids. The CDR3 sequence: CASSQESAGSGQPQHF. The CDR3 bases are TGCGCCAGCAGCCAAGAAAGTGCAGGGTCCGGTCAGCCCCAGCATTTT.

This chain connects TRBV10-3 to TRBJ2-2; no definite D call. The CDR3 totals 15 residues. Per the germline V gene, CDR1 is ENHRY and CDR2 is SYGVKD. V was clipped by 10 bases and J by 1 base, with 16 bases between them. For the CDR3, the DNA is TGTGCCAAACAACCGGGTCTGCTGAACACCGGGGAGCTGTTTTTT. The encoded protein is CAKQPGLLNTGELFF.

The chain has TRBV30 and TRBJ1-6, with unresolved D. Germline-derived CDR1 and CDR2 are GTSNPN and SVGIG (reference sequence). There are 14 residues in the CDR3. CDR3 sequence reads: CALTGYSYNSPLHF. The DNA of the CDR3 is TGTGCTCTGACGGGGTACTCCTATAATTCACCCCTCCACTTT.

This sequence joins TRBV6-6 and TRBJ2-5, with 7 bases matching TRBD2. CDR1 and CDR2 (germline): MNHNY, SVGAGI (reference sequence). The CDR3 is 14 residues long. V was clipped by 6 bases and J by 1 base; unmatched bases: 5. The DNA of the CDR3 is TGTGCCAGCAGAAACGGGGGGACCCAAGAGACCCAGTACTTC. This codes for CASRNGGTQETQYF.

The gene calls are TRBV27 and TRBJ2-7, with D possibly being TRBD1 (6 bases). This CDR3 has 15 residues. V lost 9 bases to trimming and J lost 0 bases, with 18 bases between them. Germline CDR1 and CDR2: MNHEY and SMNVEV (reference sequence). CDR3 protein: CASCPGDTISYEQYF. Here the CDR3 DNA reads TGTGCCAGTTGTCCAGGGGACACGATCTCCTACGAGCAGTACTTC.

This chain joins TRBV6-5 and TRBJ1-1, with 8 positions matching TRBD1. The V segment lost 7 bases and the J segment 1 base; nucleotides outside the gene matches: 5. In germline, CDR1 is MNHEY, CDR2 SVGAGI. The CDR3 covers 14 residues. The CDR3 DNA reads TGTGCCAGCAACCAGGGGGCGAGGAACACTGAAGCTTTCTTT. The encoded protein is CASNQGARNTEAFF.

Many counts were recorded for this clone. For the CDR3, the DNA is TGTGCCAGCAGCTTAGGGAGCGTCCACTATGGCTACACCTTC. It specifies CASSLGSVHYGYTF. This chain uses TRBV7-9 with TRBJ1-2; D remains ambiguous. Between the trimmed V and J ends, which lost 1 base and 3 bases, there was a span of 9 bases. Germline assignment: CDR1 SEHNR and CDR2 FQNEAQ (reference sequence). There are 14 residues in the CDR3.

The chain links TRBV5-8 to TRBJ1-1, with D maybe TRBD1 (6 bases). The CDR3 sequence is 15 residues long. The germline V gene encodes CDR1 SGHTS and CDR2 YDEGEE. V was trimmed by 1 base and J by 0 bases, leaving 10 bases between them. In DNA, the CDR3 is TGTGCCAGCAGCTTGCAGTCAGGGGTGAACACTGAAGCTTTCTTT. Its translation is CASSLQSGVNTEAFF.

CDR3 protein: CASSGTGIYGYTF. The CDR3 DNA sequence: TGTGCCAGCAGTGGGACAGGGATTTATGGCTACACCTTC. The rearrangement links TRBV28 to TRBJ1-2, with TRBD1 matching over 9 bases. The germline V gene encodes CDR1 MDHEN and CDR2 SYDVKM. Losses at the gene ends were 5 bases for V and 5 bases for J; bases not matched to a gene: 3. The CDR3 totals 13 residues.

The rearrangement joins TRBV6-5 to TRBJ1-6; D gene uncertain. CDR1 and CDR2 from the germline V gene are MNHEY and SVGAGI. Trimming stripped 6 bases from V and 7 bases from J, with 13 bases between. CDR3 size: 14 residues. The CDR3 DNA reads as TGTGCCAGCAGGATAGAGCACCAGAATTCACCCCTCCACTTT. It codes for CASRIEHQNSPLHF.

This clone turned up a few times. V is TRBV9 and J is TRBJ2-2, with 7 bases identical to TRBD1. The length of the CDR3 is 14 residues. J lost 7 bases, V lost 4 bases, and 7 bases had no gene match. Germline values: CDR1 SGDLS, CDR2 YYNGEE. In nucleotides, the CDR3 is TGTGCCAGCAGCCCCCGGACAGGATACGGGGAGCTGTTTTTT. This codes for CASSPRTGYGELFF.

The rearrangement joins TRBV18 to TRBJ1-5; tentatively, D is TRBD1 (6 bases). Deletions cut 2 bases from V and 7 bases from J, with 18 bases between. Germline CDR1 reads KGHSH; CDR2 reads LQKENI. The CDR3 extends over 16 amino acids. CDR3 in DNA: TGTGCCAGCTCACCATCCGGACAGATACGCGTCCAGCCCCAGCATTTT. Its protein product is CASSPSGQIRVQPQHF.

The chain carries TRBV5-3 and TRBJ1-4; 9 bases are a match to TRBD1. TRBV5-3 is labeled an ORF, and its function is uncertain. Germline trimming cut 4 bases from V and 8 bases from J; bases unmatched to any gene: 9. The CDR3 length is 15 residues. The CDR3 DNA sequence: TGTGCCAGAAGCCCTCTCCGGGACAGGGACGAAAAACTGTTTTTT. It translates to CARSPLRDRDEKLFF.

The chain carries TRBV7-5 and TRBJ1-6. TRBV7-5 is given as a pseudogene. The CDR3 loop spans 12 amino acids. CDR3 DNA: TGTGCCAGAAGCGTACTGGGGAACCCCCTCCACTTT. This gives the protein CARSVLGNPLHF.

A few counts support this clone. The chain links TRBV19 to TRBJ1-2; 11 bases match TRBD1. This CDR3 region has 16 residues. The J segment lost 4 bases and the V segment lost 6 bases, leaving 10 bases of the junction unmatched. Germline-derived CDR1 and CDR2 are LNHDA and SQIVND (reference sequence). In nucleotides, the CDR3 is TGTGCCAGTAGCCCTCGGACAGGGGGCGGGAGCTATGGCTACACCTTC. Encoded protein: CASSPRTGGGSYGYTF.

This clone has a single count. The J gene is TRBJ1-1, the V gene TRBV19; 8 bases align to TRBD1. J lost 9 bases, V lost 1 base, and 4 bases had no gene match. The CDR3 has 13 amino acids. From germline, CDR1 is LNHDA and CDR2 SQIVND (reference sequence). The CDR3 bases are TGTGCCAGTAGTATAGGAGGACAGGGCCAAGCTTTCTTT. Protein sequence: CASSIGGQGQAFF.

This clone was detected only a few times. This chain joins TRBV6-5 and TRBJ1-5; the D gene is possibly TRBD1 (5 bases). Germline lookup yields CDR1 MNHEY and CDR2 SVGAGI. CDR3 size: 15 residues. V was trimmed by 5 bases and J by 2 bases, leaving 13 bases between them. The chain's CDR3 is CASSLQWGGNQPQHF. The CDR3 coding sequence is TGTGCCAGCAGTCTACAGTGGGGGGGCAATCAGCCCCAGCATTTT.

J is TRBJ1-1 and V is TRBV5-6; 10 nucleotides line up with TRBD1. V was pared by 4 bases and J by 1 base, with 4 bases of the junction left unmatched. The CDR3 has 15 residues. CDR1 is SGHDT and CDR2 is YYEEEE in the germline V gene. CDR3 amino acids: CASSPRDRGNTEAFF. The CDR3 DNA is TGTGCCAGCAGCCCACGGGACAGGGGGAACACTGAAGCTTTCTTT.

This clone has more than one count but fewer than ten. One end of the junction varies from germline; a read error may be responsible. The CDR3 sequence is CASSLEPGSVGSF. Written as DNA, the CDR3 is TGTGCCAGCAGCTTAGAACCGGGCAGCGTTGGGAGCTTC. The gene calls are TRBV11-2 and TRBJ2-7; TRBD2 is a possible D gene (5 bases). This CDR3 is built from 13 residues. The germline V gene encodes CDR1 SGHAT and CDR2 FQNNGV.

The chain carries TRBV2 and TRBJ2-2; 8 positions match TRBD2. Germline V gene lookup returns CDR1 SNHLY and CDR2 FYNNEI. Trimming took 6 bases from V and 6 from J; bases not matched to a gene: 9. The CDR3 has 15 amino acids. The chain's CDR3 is CASRKRGIVSGELFF. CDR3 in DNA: TGTGCCAGCAGGAAGCGGGGGATAGTTTCCGGGGAGCTGTTTTTT. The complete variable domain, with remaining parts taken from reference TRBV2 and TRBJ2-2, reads EPEVTQTPSHQVTQMGQEVILRCVPISNHLYFYWYRQILGQKVEFLVSFYNNEISEKSEIFDDQFSVERPDGSNFTLKIRSTKLEDSAMYFCASRKRGIVSGELFFGEGSRLTVL.

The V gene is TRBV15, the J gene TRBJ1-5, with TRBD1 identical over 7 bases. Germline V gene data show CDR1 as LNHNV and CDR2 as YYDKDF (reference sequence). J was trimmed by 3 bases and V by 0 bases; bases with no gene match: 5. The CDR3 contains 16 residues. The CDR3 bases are TGTGCCACCAGCAGAGAGGGCAGGGGGTACAATCAGCCCCAGCATTTT. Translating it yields CATSREGRGYNQPQHF.

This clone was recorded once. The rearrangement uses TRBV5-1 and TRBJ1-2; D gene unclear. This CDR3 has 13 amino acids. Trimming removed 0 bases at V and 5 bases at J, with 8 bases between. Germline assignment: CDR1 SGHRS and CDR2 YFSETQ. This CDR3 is CASSLGAVYGYTF. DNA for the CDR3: TGCGCCAGCAGCTTGGGGGCGGTTTATGGCTACACCTTC.

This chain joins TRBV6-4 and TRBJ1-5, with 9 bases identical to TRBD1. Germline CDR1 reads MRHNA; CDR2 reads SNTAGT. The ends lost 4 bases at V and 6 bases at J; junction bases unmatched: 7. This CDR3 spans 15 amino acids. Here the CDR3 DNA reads TGTGCCAGCAGTGGACAGACAGGGGGACTTCAGCCCCAGCATTTT. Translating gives CASSGQTGGLQPQHF.